These T cell receptor beta chains were read from a single sample in a study of T cell repertoires in cytomegalovirus infection. TCRdb re-analysed the reads in MiXCR, keeping a single row per CDR3 protein. Of 400,000 or so distinct CDR3 sequences in the sample, roughly 30% were seen once. Sequencing was carried out using PBMCs. These receptors all stem from a human donor in good health (CMV status not recorded). Some clones in this sample may be carry-over from other donors' samples. Each CDR3 is given with its conserved first and last residue.

J	V	CDR3
TRBJ2-1	TRBV19	CASSIDRGSYNEQFF
TRBJ2-6	TRBV7-9	CASRRDRAGANVLTF
TRBJ1-4	TRBV28	CASSTGRSEKLFF
TRBJ2-2	TRBV5-1	CASSLSPQRGTRELFF
TRBJ1-4	TRBV4-2	CASSQAAGHTSITEKLFF
TRBJ1-1	TRBV24-1	CATSDNDVQFPDTEAFF
TRBJ1-2	TRBV11-2	CASSLRDREDGYTF
TRBJ1-1	TRBV7-9	CASSPVGVATEAFF
TRBJ2-3	TRBV5-5	CASSSLSRGSTYTQYF
TRBJ1-1	TRBV20-1	CSATPARAEAFF
TRBJ2-3	TRBV6-1	CASSDRGRGGTQYF
TRBJ2-3	TRBV9	CASSVVGVRGTDTQYF
TRBJ2-2	TRBV7-3	CASSLVGLHTGELFF
TRBJ2-7	TRBV7-6	CASSLGEQPSYEQYF
TRBJ2-5	TRBV5-1	CASSPQGLLQSETQYF
TRBJ2-1	TRBV7-9	CASSLGSTRGSYNEQFF
TRBJ2-1	TRBV9	CASSDDESSYNEQFF
TRBJ1-4	TRBV6-5	CASSYSLTERNEKLFF
TRBJ2-3	TRBV12-3/TRBV12-4	CDSSITGTDTQYF
TRBJ2-1	TRBV7-8	CASSSDRGPHNEQFF
TRBJ2-3	TRBV11-2	CASSLDNPGAGTDTQYF
TRBJ2-4	TRBV6-5	CASSYYPGQGRQGAKNIQYF
TRBJ2-7	TRBV18	CASSPIGQGRANEQYF
TRBJ2-3	TRBV24-1	CATSSAGETTDTQYF
TRBJ2-7	TRBV7-9	CASSLDGTPSYEQYF
TRBJ2-4	TRBV7-9	CASSLTGVDIQYF
TRBJ1-1	TRBV7-4	CASSRAGGHEQNTEAFF
TRBJ2-5	TRBV5-6	CASSLVGQETQYF
TRBJ2-1	TRBV7-6	CASSFRTAYNEQFF
TRBJ2-5	TRBV5-4	CASSEGEKTQYF
TRBJ2-3	TRBV7-9	CASSWRGGRSTDTQYF
TRBJ2-7	TRBV7-2	CASSPSGNLGEQYF
TRBJ2-3	TRBV25-1	CASSETGGTDTQYF
TRBJ2-1	TRBV6-2/TRBV6-3	CASIAGSYNEQFF
TRBJ1-5	TRBV19	CASTWGLNQPQHF
TRBJ1-1	TRBV10-3	CAISRQGPNTEAFF
TRBJ2-7	TRBV3-1	CASSHGPTWYF
TRBJ1-1	TRBV14	CASSQANRDTEAFF
TRBJ2-7	TRBV20-1	CSATAGTHYEQYF
TRBJ2-3	TRBV10-3	CAISVGGSGTDTQYF
TRBJ2-3	TRBV6-5	CASKDLTDTQYF
TRBJ1-2	TRBV28	CASSSGQGRARGYGYTF
TRBJ1-5	TRBV20-1	CSAREQGARNQPQHF
TRBJ2-7	TRBV19	CASSMGRGVAYEQYF
TRBJ2-7	TRBV7-2	CASSLIDGLSYEQYF
TRBJ2-3	TRBV7-2	CASSLTASNTDTQYF
TRBJ1-2	TRBV6-5	CASSSGSGQGHVYPGYTF
TRBJ2-2	TRBV20-1	CSAQRRVSNTGELFF
TRBJ2-2	TRBV12-3/TRBV12-4	CASSHSSGNTGELFF
TRBJ1-4	TRBV30	CAWSKEPPTNEKLFF
TRBJ2-7	TRBV5-6	CASSFTRGRSYEQYF
TRBJ1-4	TRBV7-2	CASSLSRPATNEKLFF
TRBJ2-7	TRBV7-9	CASSPAGGAYEQYF